What follows are 15 T cell receptor beta chains derived from one specimen sequenced in a study of blood T cell repertoires in COVID-19. Sequencing was performed with immunoSEQ multiplex PCR; in TCRdb, only in-frame clones are kept and a portion is missing. This sample has about 210,000 clones, with about nine tenths found just once. Sequenced input: peripheral blood. These receptor sequences come from a man aged 40-55 years with acute or convalescent COVID-19.

This rearrangement joins TRBV10-1 to TRBJ1-1; D is possibly TRBD1 (6 bases). The CDR3 loop spans 14 amino acids. V lost 3 bases and J 0 bases, leaving 8 bases between the germline ends. Germline V gene data show CDR1 as WNHNN and CDR2 as SYGVQD (reference sequence). The CDR3 nucleotides are TGCGCCAGCAGTGAACAGGGATTGAACACTGAAGCTTTCTTT. It specifies CASSEQGLNTEAFF.

The genes are TRBV2 and TRBJ2-7; 8 bases line up with TRBD2. Germline V gene lookup returns CDR1 SNHLY and CDR2 FYNNEI. The CDR3 loop spans 18 amino acids. Unmatched junction bases numbered 21, after V lost 5 bases and J lost 6 bases. The CDR3 DNA is TGTGCCAGCAGTAATCCGGGACTCGGGACTAGGGGGTTAGGCGAGCAGTACTTC. It specifies CASSNPGLGTRGLGEQYF.

The chain uses TRBV10-3 and TRBJ2-1; possible D gene TRBD2, 7 bases. V was pared by 9 bases and J by 5 bases, with 17 bases between. Germline V gene lookup returns CDR1 ENHRY and CDR2 SYGVKD. The CDR3 has 14 residues. The CDR3 here is CAISGVTGNNEQFF. CDR3 bases: TGTGCCATAAGCGGGGTCACAGGGAACAATGAGCAGTTCTTC.

The chain carries TRBV5-1 and TRBJ2-3; D may be TRBD2 (6 bases). Germline V gene lookup returns CDR1 SGHRS and CDR2 YFSETQ. The CDR3 has 17 amino acids. The ends were cut back, 2 bases at V and 0 bases at J, with 16 bases in the middle. The CDR3 nucleotides are TGCGCCAGCAGCTTTATTAGGCGGGGTCAAAGCACAGATACGCAGTATTTT. Protein product: CASSFIRRGQSTDTQYF.

The V and J genes are TRBV5-1 and TRBJ2-3; TRBD2 matches at 7 bases. V gave up 6 bases and J gave up 1 base; unmatched junction bases: 8. The germline V gene encodes CDR1 SGHRS and CDR2 YFSETQ. The CDR3 contains 15 residues. The CDR3 nucleotides are TGCGCCAGCACCCGCGGGACTACCCGCACAGATACGCAGTATTTT. Translating gives CASTRGTTRTDTQYF.

This sequence joins TRBV5-1 and TRBJ1-4, with 9 bases matching TRBD1. The CDR3 consists of 16 residues. Per the germline V gene, CDR1 is SGHRS and CDR2 is YFSETQ. J gave up 2 bases and V 4 bases, and 6 bases lay outside the gene matches. In nucleotides, the CDR3 is TGCGCCAGCAGCGATGACAGGGGGTTTACTAATGAAAAACTGTTTTTT. Amino acid sequence: CASSDDRGFTNEKLFF.

The rearrangement joins TRBV7-8 to TRBJ2-1; 9 nucleotides line up with TRBD2. Germline-derived CDR1 and CDR2 are SGHVS and FQNEAQ. V lost 1 base to trimming and J lost 8 bases; unmatched junction nucleotides: 6. CDR3 length: 15 amino acids. The CDR3 sequence: CASSLVPRGGDEQFF. The CDR3 DNA follows: TGTGCCAGCAGCTTAGTTCCGCGGGGGGGCGATGAGCAGTTCTTC.

V and J are TRBV6-4 and TRBJ1-5; D uncertain. The ends were cut back, 5 bases at V and 3 bases at J, with 8 bases in the middle. Germline V gene lookup returns CDR1 MRHNA and CDR2 SNTAGT. The CDR3 runs 13 residues. The CDR3 bases are TGTGCCAGCAGTTACACCTCCAATCAGCCCCAGCATTTT. This codes for CASSYTSNQPQHF.

The DNA for the CDR3 is TGTGCCAGCAGTTTGACAGTTATCTTAAGCTCCTACAATGAGCAGTTCTTC. The encoded protein is CASSLTVILSSYNEQFF. The chain is built from TRBV5-8 and TRBJ2-1, with a weak D call TRBD1 (5 bases). Trimming stripped 5 bases from V and 0 bases from J, with 18 bases between. This CDR3 has 17 amino acids. Per germline, CDR1 SGHTS and CDR2 YDEGEE. Looking up the rest from reference TRBV5-8 and TRBJ2-1 gives the full variable domain: EAGVTQSPTHLIKTRGQQATLRCSPISGHTSVYWYQQALGLGLQFLLWYDEGEERNRGNFPPRFSGRQFPNYSSELNVNALELEDSALYLCASSLTVILSSYNEQFFGPGTRLTVL.

This sequence joins TRBV14 and TRBJ2-5; 11 bases match TRBD2. Germline loops: CDR1 SGHDN, CDR2 FVKESK. The trim removed 5 bases at V and 2 bases at J, leaving 1 base unmatched. This CDR3 is built from 14 residues. The CDR3 loop reads CASSLAGGQETQYF. The DNA of the CDR3 is TGTGCCAGCAGCTTAGCGGGGGGGCAAGAGACCCAGTACTTC.

The gene calls are TRBV7-8 and TRBJ2-5; TRBD1 aligns across 8 bases. The length of the CDR3 is 16 residues. Germline V lookup: CDR1 SGHVS, CDR2 FQNEAQ. The J segment lost 0 bases and the V segment lost 5 bases, leaving 8 bases of the junction unmatched. The CDR3 DNA is TGTGCCAGCAGCCCCCGGACAGGGTTTTACCAAGAGACCCAGTACTTC. It is translated as CASSPRTGFYQETQYF.

The J gene is TRBJ1-4, the V gene TRBV28; 7 nucleotides agree with TRBD1. V was pared by 5 bases and J by 8 bases, with 5 bases of the junction left unmatched. The CDR3 loop spans 13 amino acids. CDR1 is MDHEN and CDR2 is SYDVKM in the germline V gene. The CDR3 region is CASSIGTVEKLFF. The CDR3 coding sequence is TGTGCCAGCAGTATAGGGACAGTAGAAAAACTGTTTTTT.

V is TRBV28 and J is TRBJ2-7; 9 bases are shared with TRBD1. With 5 bases clipped from V and 0 bases from J, the junction kept 5 bases outside the gene matches. The CDR3 spans 15 residues. Germline CDR1 and CDR2: MDHEN and SYDVKM. The CDR3 nucleotides are TGTGCCAGCAGTGGTCCGGGACAGGGCTCCTACGAGCAGTACTTC. Amino acids: CASSGPGQGSYEQYF.

The chain is built from TRBV5-4 and TRBJ1-4; 11 bases align to TRBD1. The V gene's germline CDR1 is SGHNT and CDR2 YYREEE (reference sequence). The CDR3 totals 15 residues. Trimming took 3 bases from V and 6 from J; bases not matched to a gene: 4. The CDR3 sequence: CASSYGQGADEKLFF. In nucleotides, the CDR3 is TGTGCCAGCAGCTATGGACAGGGGGCCGATGAAAAACTGTTTTTT.

CDR3 sequence: CATSGTVTMEQYF. In DNA form, the CDR3 reads TGTGCCACCTCCGGGACAGTGACAATGGAGCAGTACTTC. The chain combines TRBV3-1 (or the pseudogene TRBV3-2) with TRBJ2-7, with 7 bases matching TRBD1. The CDR3 length is 13 residues. CDR1 is LGHDT and CDR2 is YNNKEL in the germline V gene (reference sequence). J gave up 7 bases and V 10 bases, and 13 bases lay outside the gene matches.